Listed here are 30 T cell receptor beta chains from one sample, sequenced in a study of blood T cell repertoires in COVID-19. Sequencing was performed with immunoSEQ multiplex PCR; in TCRdb, only in-frame clones are kept and a portion is missing. Of more than 150,000 clones listed, more than 85% are singletons. Sequenced: PBMCs or T cells enriched from blood (not recorded which). The receptors derive from a woman aged 45-59 years who had recovered from COVID-19.

The chain links TRBV5-1 to TRBJ2-7; 10 bases fit TRBD2. This CDR3 contains 17 residues. Losses at the gene ends were 0 bases for V and 3 bases for J; bases not matched to a gene: 9. CDR1 is SGHRS, CDR2 YFSETQ, per germline. In nucleotides, the CDR3 is TGCGCCAGCAGCTTGGATCCTAGCGGGAGTCTCGGCTACGAGCAGTACTTC. Translated: CASSLDPSGSLGYEQYF. Full variable domain (remainder filled in from reference TRBV5-1 and TRBJ2-7): KAGVTQTPRYLIKTRGQQVTLSCSPISGHRSVSWYQQTPGQGLQFLFEYFSETQRNKGNFPGRFSGRQFSNSRSEMNVSTLELGDSALYLCASSLDPSGSLGYEQYFGPGTRLTVT.

This sequence joins TRBV4-1 and TRBJ2-1, with 12 bases fitting TRBD2. The V gene's germline CDR1 is MGHRA and CDR2 YSYEKL. CDR3 length equals 15 residues. The trim removed 4 bases at V and 12 bases at J, leaving 10 bases unmatched. In DNA, the CDR3 is TGCGCCAGCAGCCTTAGACTAGCGGGAGAGGGATCGCAGTTCTTC. Its protein is CASSLRLAGEGSQFF.

This sequence joins TRBV6-4 and TRBJ1-2, with D uncertain. V shed 0 bases and J shed 5 bases, with 7 bases lying between them. Per germline, CDR1 MRHNA and CDR2 SNTAGT. This CDR3 has 13 amino acids. CDR3 sequence (DNA): TGTGCCAGCAGTGACTCGAACGGTTATGGCTACACCTTC. Amino acids: CASSDSNGYGYTF.

This clone was seen a single time. This chain joins TRBV28 and TRBJ1-6; D unresolved. Germline values: CDR1 MDHEN, CDR2 SYDVKM. CDR3 length: 15 amino acids. V was shortened by 7 bases and J by 7 bases, with 17 bases between the two germline ends. Written as DNA, the CDR3 is TGTGCCAGCACCCTTGGCGACATTATGAATTCACCCCTCCACTTT. It is translated as CASTLGDIMNSPLHF.

This chain joins TRBV30 and TRBJ1-5; D possibly corresponds to TRBD1 (6 bases). Trimming cost V 3 bases and J 8 bases, with 20 bases left between them. Per the germline V gene, CDR1 is GTSNPN and CDR2 is SVGIG (reference sequence). The CDR3 covers 15 residues. CDR3 sequence: CAWREQGAPQKPQHF. The CDR3 DNA follows: TGTGCCTGGAGAGAACAGGGTGCCCCCCAAAAGCCCCAGCATTTT.

The J gene is TRBJ1-2, the V gene TRBV27; the match to TRBD1 covers 8 bases. Germline loops: CDR1 MNHEY, CDR2 SMNVEV (reference sequence). This CDR3 has 16 residues. The junction had 8 bases not matched to a gene; V was cut back by 2 bases and J by 3 bases. CDR3 sequence: CASSLAGTGYDYGYTF. The CDR3 DNA reads TGTGCCAGCAGTTTAGCCGGGACAGGTTACGACTATGGCTACACCTTC.

V is TRBV9 and J is TRBJ2-2; D is possibly TRBD1 (5 bases). The V end lost 0 bases, the J end lost 6 bases, and 9 bases lay between the germline ends. The CDR3 extends over 14 amino acids. CDR1 and CDR2 (germline): SGDLS, YYNGEE. The CDR3 sequence is CASSVGGGAGELFF. The DNA for the CDR3 is TGTGCCAGCAGCGTAGGGGGCGGAGCCGGGGAGCTGTTTTTT.

This rearrangement joins TRBV7-9 to TRBJ2-3, with a possible D match to TRBD2 (6 bases). Between the trimmed V and J ends, which lost 3 bases and 4 bases, there was a span of 14 bases. Germline V CDR1 and CDR2: SEHNR, FQNEAQ (reference sequence). The CDR3 extends over 15 amino acids. The CDR3, as DNA: TGTGCCAGCAGCTTGGCGGGGCGAGCGCCAGATACGCAGTATTTT. This sequence encodes CASSLAGRAPDTQYF.

In its sample, this clone was seen a few times. The chain links TRBV27 to TRBJ2-1; the match to TRBD2 covers 11 bases. The CDR3 is made up of 17 amino acids. Germline CDR1 reads MNHEY; CDR2 reads SMNVEV (reference sequence). Trimming cost V 8 bases and J 5 bases; bases outside gene matches: 14. In DNA, the CDR3 is TGTGCCAGCGTGGGAACTACGACTAGCGGGGATGACAATGAGCAGTTCTTC. Translation: CASVGTTTSGDDNEQFF.

V usage is TRBV19 and J usage is TRBJ1-6; D gene uncertain. Germline V gene lookup returns CDR1 LNHDA and CDR2 SQIVND (reference sequence). The ends were cut back, 1 base at V and 8 bases at J, with 6 bases in the middle. This CDR3 region has 13 residues. CDR3 sequence (DNA): TGTGCCAGTAGTATAGGGGCTGATTCACCCCTCCACTTT. Translating it yields CASSIGADSPLHF.

The chain is built from TRBV10-1 and TRBJ2-2; D call uncertain. The CDR3 has 13 residues. Trimming took 2 bases from V and 3 from J, leaving 4 bases between them. The germline CDR1 and CDR2 sequences are WNHNN and SYGVQD (reference sequence). CDR3 in amino acids: CASSEEYTGELFF. The CDR3 bases are TGCGCCAGCAGTGAGGAGTACACCGGGGAGCTGTTTTTT.

The rearrangement joins TRBV5-1 to TRBJ2-5; maybe TRBD1 (6 bases). Trimming took 0 bases from V and 6 from J, leaving 9 bases between them. In germline, CDR1 is SGHRS, CDR2 YFSETQ. The CDR3 is 13 residues long. CDR3 bases: TGCGCCAGCAGCTTGGACAGGGATAAGACCCAGTACTTC. It yields the protein CASSLDRDKTQYF.

The V gene is TRBV5-5, the J gene TRBJ2-5, with 11 bases fitting TRBD1. The trim removed 4 bases at V and 4 bases at J, leaving 9 bases unmatched. There are 16 residues in the CDR3. Germline CDR1 SGHKS, CDR2 YYEKEE (reference sequence). The CDR3 loop is CASSVNPGTGGETQYF. The CDR3 DNA reads TGTGCCAGCAGCGTTAACCCCGGGACAGGGGGAGAGACCCAGTACTTC.

V is TRBV11-2 and J is TRBJ1-2; a possible D gene is TRBD1 (6 bases). Germline assignment: CDR1 SGHAT and CDR2 FQNNGV. V lost 1 base and J lost 4, with 16 bases in between. The CDR3 contains 16 residues. CDR3 protein: CASSLGAYRAPYGYTF. CDR3 sequence (DNA): TGTGCCAGCAGCTTAGGAGCCTACAGGGCCCCCTATGGCTACACCTTC.

This chain joins TRBV7-8 and TRBJ2-3, with 11 bases matching TRBD2. The CDR3 sequence is 16 residues long. Germline CDR1 is SGHVS and CDR2 is FQNEAQ. J lost 0 bases, V lost 2 bases, and 1 base had no gene match. As DNA, the CDR3 is TGTGCCAGCAGCTTATGGACTAGCGGGAGCACAGATACGCAGTATTTT. Amino acids: CASSLWTSGSTDTQYF.

The chain couples TRBV21-1 to TRBJ2-1; the table's D gene call, TRBD2, was not cross checked with the DNA. TRBV21-1 is described as a pseudogene. There are 16 residues in the CDR3. The CDR3 protein is CASSPNGGLAEPRQFF. DNA for the CDR3: TGTGCCAGCAGCCCCAACGGGGGGCTAGCGGAGCCGAGGCAGTTCTTC.

The rearrangement uses TRBV4-3 and TRBJ1-1; D is unclear. V was clipped by 1 base and J by 1 base, with 7 bases between them. The CDR3 consists of 14 residues. The germline gives CDR1 LGHNA, CDR2 YSLEER. Here the CDR3 reads CASSQVIKNTEAFF. The CDR3 DNA reads as TGCGCCAGCAGCCAAGTTATAAAGAACACTGAAGCTTTCTTT.

The chain is built from TRBV15 and TRBJ2-1; D unclear. The germline gives CDR1 LNHNV, CDR2 YYDKDF (reference sequence). The length of the CDR3 is 12 residues. Trimming removed 5 bases at V and 5 bases at J, with 7 bases between. This CDR3 reads CATSLLHNEQFF. CDR3 DNA sequence: TGTGCCACCAGCCTACTGCACAATGAGCAGTTCTTC. Complete variable domain (other parts from reference TRBV15 and TRBJ2-1): DAMVIQNPRYQVTQFGKPVTLSCSQTLNHNVMYWYQQKSSQAPKLLFHYYDKDFNNEADTPDNFQSRRPNTSFCFLDIRSPGLGDTAMYLCATSLLHNEQFFGPGTRLTVL.

This chain connects TRBV7-9 to TRBJ1-6; TRBD1 matches at 7 bases. Looked up from germline, CDR1 is SEHNR and CDR2 is FQNEAQ (reference sequence). The CDR3 has 14 amino acids. V lost 5 bases and J lost 8; bases outside the gene matches: 6. The CDR3 spells CASSPRGPYSPLHF. DNA of the CDR3: TGTGCCAGCAGCCCAAGGGGGCCCTATTCACCCCTCCACTTT. The full variable domain, rest sourced from reference TRBV7-9 and TRBJ1-6, is DTGVSQNPRHKITKRGQNVTFRCDPISEHNRLYWYRQTLGQGPEFLTYFQNEAQLEKSRLLSDRFSAERPKGSFSTLEIQRTEQGDSAMYLCASSPRGPYSPLHFGNGTRLTVT.

The chain links TRBV6-5 to TRBJ2-2; 7 bases agree with TRBD1. In germline, CDR1 is MNHEY, CDR2 SVGAGI. V shed 11 bases and J 7 bases; nucleotides not matched to a gene: 13. This CDR3 region has 14 residues. CDR3 coding DNA: TGTGCCCCTCCAAAGACAGGGTCTCACGGGGAGCTGTTTTTT. Protein product: CAPPKTGSHGELFF.

The V and J genes are TRBV7-8 and TRBJ1-5; TRBD1 aligns across 7 bases. V shed 5 bases and J 7 bases; nucleotides not matched to a gene: 8. This CDR3 spans 14 amino acids. The germline V gene encodes CDR1 SGHVS and CDR2 FQNEAQ. In DNA form, the CDR3 reads TGTGCCAGCAGCGCCCGGGACAGTGGGCAGCCCCAGCATTTT. Residues: CASSARDSGQPQHF.

The V gene is TRBV3-1 (or the pseudogene TRBV3-2), the J gene TRBJ2-2; a possible D gene is TRBD1 (6 bases). From germline, CDR1 is LGHDT and CDR2 YNNKEL (reference sequence). Trimming removed 3 bases from V and 5 bases from J, with 13 bases in between. This CDR3 region has 15 residues. In DNA, the CDR3 is TGTGCCAGCAGCCACCGGGACATGAAGACCGGGGAGCTGTTTTTT. This gives the protein CASSHRDMKTGELFF.

This clone was seen once. The V call is TRBV15, the J call TRBJ1-1; 7 bases are shared with TRBD1. With V trimmed by 3 bases and J by 8 bases, 9 bases remained unmatched. The germline CDR1 and CDR2 sequences are LNHNV and YYDKDF (reference sequence). The CDR3 is 14 amino acids. CDR3 sequence: CATSRGTAGREAFF. The CDR3 nucleotides read TGTGCCACCAGCAGGGGGACAGCCGGCAGGGAAGCTTTCTTT.

This clone was detected only once. CDR3: CASSIDSSGGWGTEAFF. The CDR3, as DNA: TGTGCCAGTAGTATAGATAGTTCGGGGGGCTGGGGCACTGAAGCTTTCTTT. V gene TRBV19 combines with J gene TRBJ1-1, with D perhaps matching TRBD1 (6 bases). The CDR3 contains 17 residues. Between the trimmed V and J ends, which lost 0 bases and 4 bases, there was a span of 18 bases. The germline V gene has CDR1 LNHDA and CDR2 SQIVND (reference sequence). Full variable domain (rest looked up from reference TRBV19 and TRBJ1-1): DGGITQSPKYLFRKEGQNVTLSCEQNLNHDAMYWYRQDPGQGLRLIYYSQIVNDFQKGDIAEGYSVSREKKESFPLTVTSAQKNPTAFYLCASSIDSSGGWGTEAFFGQGTRLTVV.

The genes are TRBV19 and TRBJ1-1; no firm D call. CDR3 length equals 12 residues. Germline values: CDR1 LNHDA, CDR2 SQIVND (reference sequence). Trimming took 5 bases from V and 5 from J, leaving 9 bases between them. The CDR3 nucleotides are TGTGCCAGTAGTTTGGAGGGAACTGAAGCTTTCTTT. This encodes CASSLEGTEAFF.

Details on this clone: Other DNA variants within this sample encode the same CDR3. This chain links TRBV7-9 with TRBJ1-5; possible D gene TRBD1, 6 bases. Trimming left V 1 base short and J 4 bases short, with 8 bases between. This CDR3 has 14 residues. Germline CDR1 reads SEHNR; CDR2 reads FQNEAQ (reference sequence). CDR3 nucleotide sequence: TGTGCCAGCAGCTTAGGTCAGGGGAATCAGCCCCAGCATTTT. Protein sequence: CASSLGQGNQPQHF.

V and J are TRBV21-1 and TRBJ1-2; the DNA was not compared with TRBD1, the D call given in the table. TRBV21-1 is a pseudogene locus. CDR3 length equals 13 residues. The CDR3 here is CASSKGQGYGYTF. The CDR3 region has the DNA TGTGCCAGCAGCAAAGGGCAGGGCTATGGCTACACCTTC.

This clone was counted only a few times. J is TRBJ2-1 and V is TRBV5-6, with 7 bases that match TRBD1. The V and J ends lost 2 bases and 4 bases, in that order; junction bases with no gene match: 6. The CDR3 is made up of 15 amino acids. Germline V CDR1 and CDR2: SGHDT, YYEEEE. The CDR3 loop is CASSFTQGKYNEQFF. The CDR3 nucleotides read TGTGCCAGCAGCTTTACACAGGGGAAATACAATGAGCAGTTCTTC.

This chain uses TRBV7-9 with TRBJ1-4; D possibly corresponds to TRBD1 (5 bases). This CDR3 is 15 amino acids long. With 4 bases removed from V and 1 base from J, the gap between germline ends came to 10 bases. Germline-derived CDR1 and CDR2 are SEHNR and FQNEAQ (reference sequence). CDR3: CASSSVRGTNEKLFF. The CDR3 DNA follows: TGTGCCAGCAGCTCCGTTAGGGGAACTAATGAAAAACTGTTTTTT.

The chain is built from TRBV24-1 and TRBJ2-7; 8 bases align to TRBD2. This CDR3 spans 18 amino acids. Per the germline V gene, CDR1 is KGHDR and CDR2 is SFDVKD. Trimming removed 3 bases from V and 2 bases from J; junction bases left unmatched: 14. CDR3 nucleotides: TGTGCCACCAGTGATCGCACTCGACTAGCGAAAAACCCCTACGAGCAGTACTTC. This sequence encodes CATSDRTRLAKNPYEQYF.